This paragraph covers one T cell receptor beta chain sequence. Its antigen is still unknown. The data belong to a study of shared clonotypes between healthy human individuals. Naive CD45RA+ and memory CD45RA-negative subsets were split from CD4+ cells. The CDR3 totals 11 residues. V shed 1 base and J shed 10 bases, with 5 bases lying between them. Germline V gene sequence: CDR1 SGHVS, CDR2 FNYEAQ. Whole-study findings and limits: Although depth was large, rarefaction showed that sequencing of the sorted subsets was incomplete.

Clones were read by immunoSEQ multiplex PCR, and TCRdb kept only the in-frame ones, dropping some. The sample carries about 1.4 million clones, 96% recorded once. Source material: naive CD4+ T cells sorted from blood. Subset here: CD45RA+ positively selected. This TCR came from a man aged 25-45 years in good health. The gene calls are TRBV7-6 and TRBJ2-1; no reliable D call. CDR3 in amino acids: CASSLEAEQFF. In nucleotides, the CDR3 is TGTGCCAGCAGCTTAGAGGCAGAGCAGTTCTTC.